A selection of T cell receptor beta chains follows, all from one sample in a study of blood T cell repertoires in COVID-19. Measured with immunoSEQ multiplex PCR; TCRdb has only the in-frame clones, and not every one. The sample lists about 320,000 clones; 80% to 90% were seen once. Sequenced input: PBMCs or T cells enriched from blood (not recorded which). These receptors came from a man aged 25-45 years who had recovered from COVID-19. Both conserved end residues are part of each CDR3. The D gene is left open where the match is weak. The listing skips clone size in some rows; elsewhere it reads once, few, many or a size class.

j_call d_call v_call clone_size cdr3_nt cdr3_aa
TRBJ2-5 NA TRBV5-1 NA TGCGCCAGCAGCCCGGCAGGGTATGACCAAGAGACCCAGTACTTC CASSPAGYDQETQYF
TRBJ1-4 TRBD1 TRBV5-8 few TGTGCCAGCAGCCCGGGACAGGCAACTAATGAAAAACTGTTTTTT CASSPGQATNEKLFF
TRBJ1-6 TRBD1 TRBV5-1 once TGCGCCAGCAGCCCCGGACAGGACTCCTATAATTCACCCCTCCACTTT CASSPGQDSYNSPLHF
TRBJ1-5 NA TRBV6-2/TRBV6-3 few TGTGCCAGCAGTTGGGCCCCCGGCGGGGGTGGGTATCAGCCCCAGCATTTT CASSWAPGGGGYQPQHF
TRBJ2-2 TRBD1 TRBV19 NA TGTGCCAGTAGTAGAGAGACAGGGACGAACACCGGGGAGCTGTTTTTT CASSRETGTNTGELFF
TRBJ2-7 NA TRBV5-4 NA TGTGCCAGCAGCTTAATCTTTGGCAGTTCCTCCGAGCAGTACTTC CASSLIFGSSSEQYF
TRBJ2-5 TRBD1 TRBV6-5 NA TGTGCCAGCAGCCTTAACAGGGGGTGGCAAGAGACCCAGTACTTC CASSLNRGWQETQYF
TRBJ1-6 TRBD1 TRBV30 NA TGTGCCTGGAGTGGACAGGGGGCTTCACCCCTCCACTTT CAWSGQGASPLHF
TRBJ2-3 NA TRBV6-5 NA TGTGCCAGCAGTTACAGTCCAGTCAGCACAGATACGCAGTATTTT CASSYSPVSTDTQYF
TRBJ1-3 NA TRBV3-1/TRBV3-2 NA TGTGCCAGCAGCCCCATCTCTGGAAACACCATATATTTT CASSPISGNTIYF
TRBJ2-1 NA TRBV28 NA TGTGCTATCAACAGGGAGGGGGTCTACAATGAGCAGTTCTTC CAINREGVYNEQFF
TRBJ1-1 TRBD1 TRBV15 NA TGTGCCACCAGCCAGGGGGTAAACACTGAAGCTTTCTTT CATSQGVNTEAFF
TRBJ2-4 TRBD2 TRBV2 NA TGTGCCAGCAGTGAAAGCGGGGTAGCCAAAAACATTCAGTACTTC CASSESGVAKNIQYF
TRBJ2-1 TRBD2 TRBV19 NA TGTGCCAGTACCGCACCGGGACTAGCGGGTCTCAGTTACAATGAGCAGTTCTTC CASTAPGLAGLSYNEQFF